This TCR beta chain was identified during a study of T cells in Graves' hyperthyroidism and ophthalmopathy (dated by TCRdb to about 2019). With respect to the entire study: Peripheral blood was collected at initial diagnosis, before any treatment. Following sampling, methimazole starting at 30 mg daily was given to hyperthyroidism patients, and high-dose intravenous methylprednisolone was given to ophthalmopathy patients. Thyroid tissue and blood T-cell repertoires from six Graves' hyperthyroidism patients were also compared in the study. The roughly 99 discovery patients were divided at random into training and test sets in a 7:3 ratio. Prospective prediction of ophthalmopathy was tested in an independent validation cohort of 18 to 20 hyperthyroidism patients and around 16 patients who later progressed to ophthalmopathy. The paper describes TCR Vbeta CDR3 sequencing of 135 peripheral blood samples, made up of around 41 ophthalmopathy patients, 70 to 75 hyperthyroidism patients and 17 progressor patients. TCR V-J signatures able to tell the groups apart were searched for in a discovery cohort of some 100 patients, of whom roughly 42 had Graves' ophthalmopathy and 57 had stable Graves' hyperthyroidism. Broad study findings and their caveats: In validation, the model predicted progression to ophthalmopathy with over 60% sensitivity and less than 75% specificity, a median of around six months before onset. Most expanded thyroid clonotypes (frequency above 0.001) were also found in blood, which suggests that blood repertoires may mirror thyroid immune responses. No statistical method was used to fix the sample size in advance, and group allocation was not hidden from the investigators. In cross-validation, a model built on a 13 V-J signature told ophthalmopathy apart from stable hyperthyroidism with 85% to 90% sensitivity and 81% to 82% specificity, and in testing the same model reached 80%/75%.

The junction shows trimming of 2 bases on V and 4 bases on J, and the gene matches do not reach 7 bases of it. Measured from the cysteine to the phenylalanine, the CDR3 is 17 residues long. The retained sequence is limited to the CDR3, 51 bases, with the frame set at the first base. The germline V gene gives CDR1 as SGHNT and CDR2 as YENEEA. The TCR beta CDR3 regions were amplified from RNA transcripts. The TCR CDR3 was subjected to a first round of RT-PCR using the HTBI primer set and the Qiagen OneStep RT-PCR kit. Libraries were constructed in a second round of multiplex PCR, after which size selection and purification were carried out. Sequencing of the libraries was done on an Illumina HiSeq2000 using paired-end 100 bp reads. The paper's data handling went like this. SOAPnuke was used to process the raw data, with reads discarded if the reads contained adapters or uncalled bases, had a mean Phred below 15, or lacked an exact constant-primer or identifier match. COPE v1.2.5 was used to merge the high-quality paired reads, and each unique nucleotide sequence was defined as a clonotype. MiTCR v1.1 was used to align the clonotypes against IMGT TRBV, TRBD and TRBJ reference segments. Only V-J combinations with frequency above 0.0001, covering 99% to 99.2% of repertoires, were analysed. A TCS score was defined as the ratio of F50 (clonal expansion) to E x V (chaos), with BLOSUM62-based TCRdist applied between CDR3 peptides within each V-J. Welch's t-statistics and random forest reduced just over 500 V-J features to 10 to 15, which were used in a naive Bayes classifier (R e1071). TCRdb ran its own pipeline on the public reads, namely fastp trimming at Q25 and MiXCR clone calling, and kept in-frame beta chains. Each CDR3 protein gets just one entry, which takes the most common genes and DNA from the rows behind it. The V and J calls and clone size come from TCRdb's table, not from the authors' own analysis. The sample table holds around 450,000 distinct CDR3 sequences, of which approximately 14% were seen once. About 7.7% of the sample is held by the ten biggest clonotypes.

This clonotype was picked up one time. Its antigen remains undetermined. It has no much larger one-base neighbor in the sample; base qualities were not kept. One read alone makes for weak evidence. Graves' hyperthyroidism was defined as stable when no progression to ophthalmopathy occurred over 18 months of follow-up. Hyperthyroidism patients were newly diagnosed, had a disease duration of under 2 months, and were aged 18 to 65 years. The study excluded patients with uncontrolled infections, other autoimmune diseases, pregnancy or lactation. Clinical symptoms, serum thyroxine and TRAb, thyroid ultrasound, and orbital computed tomography formed the basis for the diagnoses. PBMCs were separated from 7.5 to 10 ml of fresh peripheral blood using Ficoll-Paque density gradient centrifugation. Total RNA was extracted with Trizol reagent, and quality was checked on an Agilent 2100 Bioanalyzer.

What was sequenced was blood. The sequence links TRBV11-3 to TRBJ2-3, and 12 junctional nucleotides match TRBD2. The clonotype was recovered from a woman between 18 and 29 years old with Graves' hyperthyroidism. CDR3 reads: CASSLHLAGGNPDTQYF. The nucleotide sequence is TGTGCCAGCAGCTTACACCTAGCGGGAGGGAACCCAGATACGCAGTATTTT.